This T cell receptor (beta chain) was recovered during a study of shared clonotypes between healthy human individuals. Overall study findings and caveats: Around 5% was the fraction of naive CD4 clonotypes found shared across a few donors.

As for this clone: Its antigen is not identified.

This CDR3 has 14 residues. CDR1 LNHNV and CDR2 YYDKDF come from the germline V gene (reference sequence). V was clipped by 0 bases and J by 7 bases, with 10 bases between them. The assay was immunoSEQ multiplex PCR, and TCRdb's table has in-frame clones only and misses some. Seen here are about 1.5 million clones, about 96% observed once, and the top ten hold roughly 1.2%. Division of CD4+ cells produced a CD45RA+ naive subset and a CD45RA-negative memory subset. This TCR was sampled from a man aged 25 to 40 in good health. The V gene is TRBV15, the J gene TRBJ2-1; D ambiguous. Sequenced: naive CD4+ T cells sorted from blood. The subset: CD45RA+ positively selected. CDR3 nucleotides: TGTGCCACCAGCAGAGATCGCGTTACAAATGAGCAGTTCTTC. This sequence encodes CATSRDRVTNEQFF.